Listed below are T cell receptor beta chains from one sample, sequenced in a study of T-cell reconstitution after alpha-beta-depleted transplantation in children. One entry per CDR3 protein results from TCRdb running MiXCR on the PCR reads. The sample includes 250,000 to 400,000 distinct CDR3 sequences, more than 20% of them seen just once. The source was PBMCs, mostly from graft donor cells, collected 180 days after TCRalphabeta/CD19-depleted stem cell transplant. The origin of the receptors is a male patient younger than 18 who had a stem cell transplant for acute lymphoblastic leukemia, so the T cells may come from the graft donor. Each CDR3 is given with its conserved first and last residue.

TRBV12-3/TRBV12-4	TRBJ1-1	13	CASSLIKNTEAFF
TRBV12-3/TRBV12-4	TRBJ2-7	15	CASSLTSGRTYEQYF
TRBV9	TRBJ2-7	14	CASSVDKGIGEQYF
TRBV5-1	TRBJ1-1	15	CASSLVWGTGNEAFF
TRBV20-1	TRBJ1-4	13	CSGLQVLNEKLFF
TRBV9	TRBJ2-7	16	CASSVVGPKRCYEQYF
TRBV12-3/TRBV12-4	TRBJ2-7	14	CASSPWGRAYEQYF
TRBV6-1	TRBJ2-6	15	CASSGPGTGANVLTF
TRBV7-3	TRBJ2-6	15	CASSGSQMGANVLTF
TRBV5-1	TRBJ2-7	14	CASSSGQGTDEQYF
TRBV27	TRBJ1-5	15	CASSSADRWYQPQHF
TRBV12-3/TRBV12-4	TRBJ2-1	15	CASSFPRENHNEQFF
TRBV15	TRBJ2-1	15	CATSHRLARYNEQFF
TRBV6-2/TRBV6-3	TRBJ1-4	14	CASSYDSTNEKLFF
TRBV12-3/TRBV12-4	TRBJ2-7	12	CASSTQGVEQYF
TRBV2	TRBJ2-1	15	CASSEAGVSYNEQFF
TRBV5-1	TRBJ2-3	16	CASSLVAGRAKDTQYF
TRBV5-1	TRBJ2-1	16	CASSLASGKPYNEQFF